This paragraph reports one TCR beta chain. Additional DNA sequences in this sample encode the identical CDR3. This sample is drawn from a study of blood T cell repertoires in COVID-19. Across the whole study: Researchers got acute and convalescent COVID-19 samples from the United States, Italy and Spain. PBMCs, B-cell-depleted T cells, or T cells provided the cDNA or gDNA that made up the material.

Patients in Seattle were enrolled during active infection, then followed longitudinally. In the original analysis: From reference gene primer amplification, estimates of nucleated cell counts were derived. Clones were read by immunoSEQ multiplex PCR, and TCRdb kept only the in-frame ones, dropping some. V and J calls and clone size are copied from that table; D and trimming were computed from the DNA. In the table there are 250,000 to 300,000 clones, about nine tenths of which are singletons. The trim removed 5 bases at V and 5 bases at J, leaving 2 bases unmatched. Germline V gene lookup returns CDR1 SGHTA and CDR2 FQGTGA. This CDR3 region has 13 residues.

This TCR was recovered from a woman in her 30s with COVID-19, enrolled during active disease. The sequencing input was peripheral blood. The chain is built from TRBV7-3 and TRBJ2-1; 8 bases fit TRBD2. The CDR3 bases are TGTGCCAGCAGCCCGGGACTAGACAATGAGCAGTTCTTC. It specifies CASSPGLDNEQFF.